The subject of this entry is one T cell receptor (beta chain). These data come from a study of regulatory T cells in long-lasting Graves disease. Time point of the sample: newly diagnosed GD, antithyroid drugs for less than 3 months. TCR sequences were obtained from RNA taken from PBMCs. Trimming removed 5 bases from V and 6 bases from J; junction bases left unmatched: 4. The CDR3 totals 13 residues. Per germline, CDR1 SGHTA and CDR2 FQGNSA. For TCR beta, libraries came from iRepertoire HTBI primers and Arm-PCR of CDR3 regions. TCRdb re-called the multiplex PCR reads through MiXCR, storing one row per CDR3 protein. This sample has roughly 420,000 distinct CDR3 sequences; 15% to 20% occur once, and the top ten carry about 23%. The sample was also reused in another study, on T cells in Graves' hyperthyroidism and ophthalmopathy. From that second work: Hyperthyroidism had been newly diagnosed in patients aged 18 to 65, and its duration was under 2 months. A set of HTBI primers served as the primers for a first-round RT-PCR of the TCR CDR3.

This rearrangement joins TRBV7-2 to TRBJ2-1, with 7 bases lining up with TRBD2. Sample: peripheral blood mononuclear cells (PBMCs), taken at new diagnosis, from a patient treated with antithyroid drugs. This clonotype originated in a woman under 30 with Graves disease. The CDR3 protein is CASSRDYRNEQFF. The DNA for the CDR3 is TGTGCCAGCAGCCGGGACTACCGCAATGAGCAGTTCTTC.